These 14 T cell receptor beta chains originate from one sample sequenced in a study of T cell responses to AZD1222 COVID-19 vaccine. Measured with immunoSEQ multiplex PCR; TCRdb has only the in-frame clones, and not every one. The sample records 75,000 to 100,000 clones, roughly 90% being singletons. Sample: peripheral blood, taken on day 0 of AZD1222 vaccination. These receptors were collected from an adult in good health.

The chain combines TRBV2 with TRBJ1-6; 7 bases line up with TRBD1. Germline V gene sequence: CDR1 SNHLY, CDR2 FYNNEI. V lost 6 bases, J lost 7 bases, and 6 bases stayed unmatched. The CDR3 extends over 14 amino acids. DNA for the CDR3: TGTGCCAGCAGGGTGACAGGGAGGAATTCACCCCTCCACTTT. It yields the protein CASRVTGRNSPLHF.

The table lists this clone with a count of one. V usage is TRBV28 and J usage is TRBJ2-7, with 15 bases matching TRBD2. The CDR3 is made up of 19 amino acids. CDR1 and CDR2 (germline): MDHEN, SYDVKM. J was trimmed by 4 bases and V by 2 bases; bases with no gene match: 12. CDR3: CASSLRGLAGGGSQYEQYF. The CDR3 nucleotides are TGTGCCAGCAGTTTAAGAGGACTAGCGGGAGGGGGGTCGCAATACGAGCAGTACTTC.

The chain uses TRBV9 and TRBJ2-3; the match to TRBD2 covers 7 bases. There are 15 residues in the CDR3. Germline CDR1 reads SGDLS; CDR2 reads YYNGEE. Trimming removed 2 bases from V and 6 bases from J; junction bases left unmatched: 9. The CDR3 DNA sequence: TGTGCCAGCAGCGTTGCTAGCGGACTGGGGGATACGCAGTATTTT. It codes for CASSVASGLGDTQYF.

This clone showed up just a few times. This chain uses TRBV9 with TRBJ1-6; D is uncertain. The CDR3 is 13 amino acids. V was cut by 8 bases and J by 10 bases, with 16 bases left in between. In germline, CDR1 is SGDLS, CDR2 YYNGEE. The chain's CDR3 is CASGGEVWSPLHF. The CDR3 bases are TGTGCCAGTGGTGGGGAAGTATGGTCACCCCTCCACTTT. Drawing the rest from reference TRBV9 and TRBJ1-6, the complete variable domain is DSGVTQTPKHLITATGQRVTLRCSPRSGDLSVYWYQQSLDQGLQFLIQYYNGEERAKGNILERFSAQQFPDLHSELNLSSLELGDSALYFCASGGEVWSPLHFGNGTRLTVT.

V is TRBV28 and J is TRBJ2-7; 7 nucleotides match TRBD2. The germline CDR1 and CDR2 sequences are MDHEN and SYDVKM. The CDR3 sequence is 16 residues long. J was trimmed by 0 bases and V by 5 bases; bases with no gene match: 10. The CDR3 region has the DNA TGTGCCAGCAGTCCCCCCCCGGGGGGAGGCTCCTACGAGCAGTACTTC. Translation: CASSPPPGGGSYEQYF.

This sequence joins TRBV29-1 and TRBJ2-1; 8 bases line up with TRBD1. CDR3 size: 13 residues. Germline-derived CDR1 and CDR2 are SQVTM and ANQGSEA. The V gene end was trimmed by 3 bases and the J gene end by 9 bases; junction bases not matched to a gene: 7. CDR3 protein: CSVEVRQGSEQFF. The CDR3, as DNA: TGCAGCGTTGAGGTCCGACAGGGGAGTGAGCAGTTCTTC.

The V gene is TRBV30, the J gene TRBJ2-3; 7 nucleotides agree with TRBD2. The CDR3 sequence is 18 residues long. Losses at the gene ends were 6 bases for V and 1 base for J; bases not matched to a gene: 19. The germline V gene has CDR1 GTSNPN and CDR2 SVGIG (reference sequence). The CDR3: CACISREKENWGTDTQYF. In nucleotides, the CDR3 is TGTGCCTGCATATCGCGGGAGAAAGAGAATTGGGGCACAGATACGCAGTATTTT.

This chain connects TRBV4-3 to TRBJ2-1, with D tentatively TRBD2 (8 bases). Germline assignment: CDR1 LGHNA and CDR2 YSLEER. The CDR3 is 19 residues long. Trimming pared 0 bases from V and 5 bases from J, leaving 23 bases between. CDR3 in amino acids: CASSQEGRGAGGRNNEQFF. The CDR3 nucleotides are TGCGCCAGCAGCCAAGAGGGCAGGGGGGCGGGAGGTCGGAACAATGAGCAGTTCTTC.

This chain connects TRBV11-2 to TRBJ1-6; D is undetermined. The CDR3 has 15 amino acids. Germline V gene lookup returns CDR1 SGHAT and CDR2 FQNNGV. The germline V and J ends were trimmed by 1 base and 3 bases, with 7 bases remaining between them. The CDR3 nucleotides are TGTGCCAGCAGCTTAGGCCGGTTCTATAATTCACCCCTCCACTTT. As protein: CASSLGRFYNSPLHF.

The chain carries TRBV7-9 and TRBJ1-4; tentative D call: TRBD1 (5 bases). From germline, CDR1 is SEHNR and CDR2 FQNEAQ (reference sequence). V gave up 1 base and J gave up 5 bases, with 11 bases separating them. The CDR3 is 15 amino acids. The chain's CDR3 is CASSLGQQANEKLFF. The DNA for the CDR3 is TGTGCCAGCAGCTTAGGCCAACAGGCCAATGAAAAACTGTTTTTT.

J is TRBJ2-7 and V is TRBV6-5, with D perhaps matching TRBD2 (6 bases). CDR3 length: 14 residues. The V gene lost 0 bases and the J gene lost 9 bases, with 15 bases spanning the gap. CDR1 and CDR2 from the germline V gene are MNHEY and SVGAGI. CDR3: CASSYSTRYGRQYF. The CDR3 DNA follows: TGTGCCAGCAGTTACTCGACCAGGTACGGGAGGCAGTACTTC.

This rearrangement joins TRBV3-1 (or the pseudogene TRBV3-2) to TRBJ2-2; TRBD1 might be the D (5 bases). Germline CDR1 is LGHDT and CDR2 is YNNKEL (reference sequence). V lost 5 bases to trimming and J lost 2 bases, with 9 bases between them. This CDR3 contains 14 residues. The CDR3 sequence: CASSNDRNTGELFF. CDR3 bases: TGTGCCAGCAGCAATGACAGAAACACCGGGGAGCTGTTTTTT.

The V gene is TRBV6-5, the J gene TRBJ2-5; D is perhaps TRBD1 (5 bases). V was cut by 5 bases and J by 4 bases, with 5 bases left in between. CDR1 and CDR2 (germline): MNHEY, SVGAGI. This CDR3 comprises 11 residues. The CDR3 sequence is CASSTGETQYF. CDR3 DNA sequence: TGTGCCAGCAGTACAGGAGAGACCCAGTACTTC.

The CDR3 region is CASSGEYQETQYF. CDR3 nucleotides: TGTGCCAGCAGTGGGGAGTACCAAGAGACCCAGTACTTC. The chain has TRBV25-1 and TRBJ2-5, with a possible D match to TRBD2 (5 bases). In germline, CDR1 is MGHDK, CDR2 SYGVNS. The CDR3 length is 13 residues. Between the trimmed V and J ends, which lost 4 bases and 0 bases, there was a span of 6 bases. The whole variable domain, remainder taken from reference TRBV25-1 and TRBJ2-5, is EADIYQTPRYLVIGTGKKITLECSQTMGHDKMYWYQQDPGMELHLIHYSYGVNSTEKGDLSSESTVSRIRTEHFPLTLESARPSHTSQYLCASSGEYQETQYFGPGTRLLVL.